The clone carrying this T cell receptor beta chain was detected many times. The antigen is undetermined. These data are taken from a study of T cells in Graves' hyperthyroidism and ophthalmopathy. General study results and limits: The model anticipated ophthalmopathy a median around six months pre-onset. From stable hyperthyroidism, ophthalmopathy was separated by a 13 V-J model.

The ends lost 4 bases at V and 5 bases at J; junction bases unmatched: 13. CDR3 length equals 15 residues. CDR1 and CDR2 (germline): SQVTM, ANQGSEA. Those patients with uncontrolled infection, other autoimmune disease, pregnancy or lactation were excluded. RNA transcripts yielded amplified TCR beta CDR3 regions. In the first-round RT-PCR of the TCR CDR3, the HTBI primer set was used. Each CDR3 protein is one row after TCRdb ran MiXCR on the multiplex PCR reads. This table has 550,000 to 700,000 distinct CDR3 sequences, roughly 14% appearing once. The chain joins TRBV29-1 to TRBJ2-5, with TRBD1 matching 7 bases. The sample consisted of blood. The TCR sequence derives from a woman in her thirties or forties with Graves' ophthalmopathy. CDR3 sequence reads: CSVARSRGPEETQYF. For the CDR3, the DNA is TGCAGCGTTGCCCGGTCAAGGGGGCCAGAGGAGACCCAGTACTTC.